This TCR beta chain originates from a study of blood T cell repertoires in COVID-19. About the study: From the United States, Italy and Spain came samples of acute and convalescent COVID-19. Sources were T cells, B-cell-depleted T cells, or PBMCs; the material itself was cDNA or gDNA.

Original analysis: Estimated nucleated cell counts came from reference gene primer amplification. TCRdb keeps only in-frame clones here, not all; method: immunoSEQ multiplex PCR. Clone size and the V and J calls come from that table; the DNA yielded D and trimming. The sample consists of 95,000 to 100,000 clones, about 84% of them appearing once. Trimming stripped 3 bases from V and 1 base from J, with 13 bases between. The CDR3 has 16 amino acids. The germline V gene has CDR1 SGHTA and CDR2 FQGNSA. The specimen was peripheral blood. The origin of this receptor is a human donor in a cohort sampled during active COVID-19. The chain couples TRBV7-2 to TRBJ1-3, with a possible D match to TRBD1 (5 bases). The CDR3 DNA reads TGTGCCAGCAGCTTTCAGCAGGGATTGTCTGGAAACACCATATATTTT. Its protein is CASSFQQGLSGNTIYF.